A selection of T cell receptor beta chains follows, all from one sample in a study of blood T cell repertoires in COVID-19. The repertoire was sequenced with immunoSEQ multiplex PCR; TCRdb's copy has only in-frame clones and lacks some. Of more than 200,000 clones listed, about four fifths are singletons. Sequenced material: peripheral blood. These receptors were taken from a middle-aged man with active or convalescent COVID-19. CDR3s include the opening cysteine and the closing phenylalanine or tryptophan. D genes are given only for firm matches. Size values are once, few and many counts, or a class for expanded clones, and some rows have none.

d_call j_call clone_size v_call cdr3_nt cdr3_aa
- TRBJ2-1 - TRBV27 TGTGCCAGCAGTTTTCTACAGTACAATGAGCAGTTCTTC CASSFLQYNEQFF
- TRBJ1-2 - TRBV3-1/TRBV3-2 TGTGCCAGCAGCCCGGACCCCGGAGGGAGTGGAAGGTATGGCTACACCTTC CASSPDPGGSGRYGYTF
TRBD1 TRBJ1-4 once TRBV7-9 TGTGCCAGCAGCAGCGCCGGGACAGGGAATGAAAAACTGTTTTTT CASSSAGTGNEKLFF
TRBD1 TRBJ2-5 - TRBV5-1 TGCGCCAGCAGCTCCCACGGACAGGCTTACCAAGAGACCCAGTACTTC CASSSHGQAYQETQYF
TRBD1 TRBJ1-2 - TRBV28 TGTGCCAGCAGTTTCCGGGACAGGGAATTGGATGGCTACACCTTC CASSFRDRELDGYTF
- TRBJ2-1 - TRBV7-2 TGTGCCAGCAGCTTAAGCGGCCGCCGACTAGTTTATGAGCAGTTCTTC CASSLSGRRLVYEQFF
TRBD1 TRBJ1-2 - TRBV10-3 TGTGCCATCAGTGGAAGGCGACAGGGGGCTTGGTATGGCTACACCTTC CAISGRRQGAWYGYTF
TRBD1 TRBJ1-2 - TRBV20-1 TGCAGTGCTAGTCCGCAGGGGGGTTGGAGTGGCTACACCTTC CSASPQGGWSGYTF
TRBD1 TRBJ1-6 - TRBV5-1 TGCGCCAGCAGCCCGAGACAGGGAATCTCACCCCTCCACTTT CASSPRQGISPLHF
TRBD2 TRBJ2-7 - TRBV27 TGTGCCAGCAGTTTACAAGCGGGACCCTCCTACGAGCAGTACTTC CASSLQAGPSYEQYF
TRBD1 TRBJ1-6 - TRBV7-9 TGTGCCAGCAGCTTATCCCGGGGGACAGGGTTTGACTCACCCCTCCACTTT CASSLSRGTGFDSPLHF
TRBD1 TRBJ2-7 - TRBV6-6 TGTGCCAGCAGTTACTCCGACAGGGTGGGAGAGCAGTACTTC CASSYSDRVGEQYF
- TRBJ2-7 - TRBV19 TGTGCCAGTAGAGGCAGAGGCGAGCAGTACTTC CASRGRGEQYF
- TRBJ1-2 few TRBV9 TGTGCCAGCGCGTCGGGGGGCCAGTATAACTATGGCTACACCTTC CASASGGQYNYGYTF
TRBD1 TRBJ2-7 - TRBV12-5 TGTGCTAGTGGTTCCCCTTTGGACAGGGGAGGATCCTACGAGCAGTACTTC CASGSPLDRGGSYEQYF
- TRBJ1-1 - TRBV6-6 TGTGCCAGCAGTTACCAAGGGGCAGGGGAAACTGAAGCTTTCTTT CASSYQGAGETEAFF
- TRBJ2-7 - TRBV6-5 TGTGCCAGCAGTTCAGGGGGGTCCAGCTCCTACGAGCAGTACTTC CASSSGGSSSYEQYF
TRBD2 TRBJ2-7 - TRBV3-1/TRBV3-2 TGTGCCAGCAGCCAAGATGGGGGGGTAAGCGAGCAGTACTTC CASSQDGGVSEQYF
TRBD1 TRBJ1-2 - TRBV27 TGTGCCGCCCCAGGGGGCCACTATGGCTACACCTTC CAAPGGHYGYTF
- TRBJ2-1 - TRBV11-2 TGTGCCAGCAGCTCCGGGACTCAGACCTACAATGAGCAGTTCTTC CASSSGTQTYNEQFF
- TRBJ2-5 - TRBV28 TGTGCCAGCAGTTTCGACAGCCTCCAAGAGACCCAGTACTTC CASSFDSLQETQYF
TRBD1 TRBJ1-3 - TRBV13 TGTGCCAGCAGGACAGGGGGCGATGGAAACACCATATATTTT CASRTGGDGNTIYF
- TRBJ1-1 - TRBV12-5 TGTGCTAGTGGTCCCCCTCTAGGCACTGAAGCTTTCTTT CASGPPLGTEAFF
- TRBJ2-1 - TRBV21-1 TGTGCCAGCACCACTAGGTCGGCGGCTGTCAATGAGCAGTTCTTC CASTTRSAAVNEQFF
- TRBJ1-6 - TRBV6-5 TGTGCCAGCGGGAAGGAGGACCTCGGTAGGTCACCCCTCCACTTT CASGKEDLGRSPLHF
- TRBJ2-1 - TRBV7-9 TGTGCCAGCAGCTTAGGGCTCCCAGGGAGGAACTACAATGAGCAGTTCTTC CASSLGLPGRNYNEQFF
- TRBJ2-1 few TRBV6-5 TGTGCCAGCACTAAAACCTACAGCTCCTACAATGAGCAGTTCTTC CASTKTYSSYNEQFF
TRBD2 TRBJ2-1 - TRBV19 TGTGCCAGTAGTATGCGGGGGGCGAATTACAATGAGCAGTTCTTC CASSMRGANYNEQFF
- TRBJ1-1 - TRBV7-2 TGTGCCAGCAGCTTAAATTCGGACACTGAAGCTTTCTTT CASSLNSDTEAFF
- TRBJ1-5 - TRBV15 TGTGCCACCAGCACCGGACAGCAGGCTCAGCCCCAGCATTTT CATSTGQQAQPQHF
TRBD2 TRBJ2-1 - TRBV4-1 TGCGCCAGCAGCCGGACTAGCGGGGGGTCCAATGAGCAGTTCTTC CASSRTSGGSNEQFF
TRBD1 TRBJ2-2 once TRBV4-2 TGTGCCAGCAGCCAAGCGGGGACAGGGGTTCACACCGGGGAGCTGTTTTTT CASSQAGTGVHTGELFF
TRBD1 TRBJ2-2 - TRBV19 TGTGCCAGTGATGGGGGACAGGGTAGCACCGGGGAGCTGTTTTTT CASDGGQGSTGELFF